This T cell receptor (beta chain) emerged from a study of T cell responses to AZD1222 COVID-19 vaccine. The CDR3 extends over 13 amino acids. Germline CDR1 and CDR2: LGHDT and YNNKEL (reference sequence). The V and J ends lost 4 bases and 6 bases respectively, with 9 bases between them. This table comes from immunoSEQ multiplex PCR, and its TCRdb copy is limited to in-frame clones, with some not included. Altogether around 120,000 clones are present, 86% being singletons, with the ten largest covering 15% to 20%. This chain connects TRBV3-1 (or the pseudogene TRBV3-2) to TRBJ2-2; D is possibly TRBD2 (6 bases). The specimen was peripheral blood, collected 28 days after the second AZD1222 dose. This TCR derives from an adult who received the AZD1222 COVID-19 vaccine. CDR3 amino acids: CASSRGLPGELFF. CDR3 nucleotides: TGTGCCAGCAGCCGAGGACTACCCGGGGAGCTGTTTTTT.